One sample yielded the 29 T cell receptor beta chains listed below, sequenced in a study of cytomegalovirus exposure and HLA in healthy donors. With 60 Vbeta and 13 Jbeta primers, the PCR was carried out. Profiled with immunoSEQ multiplex PCR; TCRdb holds only in-frame clones, not every one. There are 90,000 or so clones in the sample; about three quarters occur only once, and approximately 15% lies in the top ten. The sample comprised PBMCs. Source of these receptors: a woman aged 45-65 years in good health and CMV-seropositive.

The CDR3 spells CASSPSRGAAANTEAFF. CDR3 in DNA: TGTGCCAGCAGTCCCAGCCGCGGCGCAGCGGCAAACACTGAAGCTTTCTTT. The chain has TRBV27 and TRBJ1-1; D uncertain. The CDR3 totals 17 residues. The germline V gene has CDR1 MNHEY and CDR2 SMNVEV (reference sequence). Trimming pared 5 bases from V and 2 bases from J, leaving 21 bases between.

The chain joins TRBV30 to TRBJ2-7; 8 bases match TRBD2. The CDR3 contains 16 residues. Germline trimming cut 3 bases from V and 7 bases from J; bases unmatched to any gene: 17. CDR1 is GTSNPN, CDR2 SVGIG, per germline (reference sequence). CDR3 nucleotide sequence: TGTGCCTGGAGCCGCCCCATTCGAGCGGGAGTGAGGGAGCAGTACTTC. It codes for CAWSRPIRAGVREQYF.

This sequence joins TRBV30 and TRBJ2-1; tentative D call: TRBD2 (5 bases). The CDR3 is 13 amino acids. With 5 bases removed from V and 3 bases from J, the gap between germline ends came to 11 bases. Per germline, CDR1 GTSNPN and CDR2 SVGIG (reference sequence). The CDR3 DNA sequence: TGTGCCTGGGGACGGAGGTTCTACAATGAGCAGTTCTTC. As protein: CAWGRRFYNEQFF.

The chain recombines TRBV28 with TRBJ1-4, with 11 nucleotides matching TRBD1. This CDR3 has 16 residues. Germline CDR1 reads MDHEN; CDR2 reads SYDVKM. The J segment lost 8 bases and the V segment lost 6 bases, leaving 11 bases of the junction unmatched. The CDR3 spells CASSPRLDRGREKLFF. In DNA, the CDR3 is TGTGCCAGCAGCCCCAGACTGGACAGGGGGCGAGAAAAACTGTTTTTT. The full variable domain, rest sourced from reference TRBV28 and TRBJ1-4, is DVKVTQSSRYLVKRTGEKVFLECVQDMDHENMFWYRQDPGLGLRLIYFSYDVKMKEKGDIPEGYSVSREKKERFSLILESASTNQTSMYLCASSPRLDRGREKLFFGSGTQLSVL.

This chain links TRBV21-1 with TRBJ2-1; TRBD2 is taken as the D call from the table, unchecked against the DNA. TRBV21-1 is an annotated pseudogene. The CDR3 is 16 residues long. CDR3 sequence: CASSKAVGNSGLKQFF. The CDR3 DNA sequence: TGTGCCAGCAGCAAAGCTGTGGGTAATAGCGGGCTAAAGCAGTTCTTC.

The table lists this clone with a count of one. The chain couples TRBV2 to TRBJ1-1; the D gene is possibly TRBD1 (6 bases). CDR3 length: 15 amino acids. In germline, CDR1 is SNHLY, CDR2 FYNNEI. V was shortened by 4 bases and J by 1 base, with 13 bases between the two germline ends. The CDR3 sequence is CASSVRDIQNTEAFF. CDR3 nucleotides: TGTGCCAGCAGTGTCCGGGACATACAGAACACTGAAGCTTTCTTT.

This clone was recorded only once. The CDR3 DNA sequence: TGTGCCAGCAGCTTAGACCCTAGTCCGTCCTACGAGCAGTACTTC. Translating gives CASSLDPSPSYEQYF. The chain joins TRBV7-7 to TRBJ2-7; D is unclear. Trimming took 1 base from V and 1 from J, leaving 11 bases between them. Germline V CDR1 and CDR2: SSHAT, FNYEAQ (reference sequence). The CDR3 totals 15 residues.

On this clone itself: At one end, the junction sequence differs from germline, possibly due to a read error. Additional DNA sequences in this sample encode the identical CDR3. V gene TRBV2 combines with J gene TRBJ1-1; 7 bases match TRBD1. Germline CDR1 and CDR2: SNHLY and FYNNEI. This CDR3 region has 11 residues. Here the CDR3 reads CATQGNTEVFF. In nucleotides, the CDR3 is TGCGCCACACAGGGGAACACTGAAGTTTTCTTT. The full variable domain, rest sourced from reference TRBV2 and TRBJ1-1, is EPEVTQTPSHQVTQMGQEVILRCVPISNHLYFYWYRQILGQKVEFLVSFYNNEISEKSEIFDDQFSVERPDGSNFTLKIRSTKLEDSAMYFCATQGNTEVFFGQGTRLTVV.

This rearrangement joins TRBV28 to TRBJ2-2; D is uncertain. The V and J ends lost 3 bases and 6 bases respectively, with 8 bases between them. Looked up from germline, CDR1 is MDHEN and CDR2 is SYDVKM. This CDR3 is 13 amino acids long. The CDR3 DNA is TGTGCCAGCAGTTTTCTCGGGTCCGGGGAGCTGTTTTTT. Protein sequence: CASSFLGSGELFF. Full variable domain (remainder filled in from reference TRBV28 and TRBJ2-2): DVKVTQSSRYLVKRTGEKVFLECVQDMDHENMFWYRQDPGLGLRLIYFSYDVKMKEKGDIPEGYSVSREKKERFSLILESASTNQTSMYLCASSFLGSGELFFGEGSRLTVL.

This chain connects TRBV11-2 to TRBJ2-7; tentative D call: TRBD2 (5 bases). V was shortened by 1 base and J by 4 bases, with 11 bases between the two germline ends. Germline CDR1 is SGHAT and CDR2 is FQNNGV. The CDR3 runs to 14 residues. The CDR3 spells CASSLGGFGYEQYF. The CDR3 coding sequence is TGTGCCAGCAGCTTAGGAGGGTTCGGGTACGAGCAGTACTTC.

In its sample, this clone was seen once. V is TRBV5-1 and J is TRBJ1-2, with a weak D call TRBD1 (5 bases). In germline, CDR1 is SGHRS, CDR2 YFSETQ. CDR3 length: 16 amino acids. Trimming cost V 0 bases and J 6 bases, with 18 bases left between them. CDR3 bases: TGCGCCAGCAGCTTGGGGGGCAGGGCGATATTAAATGGCTACACCTTC. Protein product: CASSLGGRAILNGYTF. Supplemented by reference TRBV5-1 and TRBJ1-2, the full variable domain reads KAGVTQTPRYLIKTRGQQVTLSCSPISGHRSVSWYQQTPGQGLQFLFEYFSETQRNKGNFPGRFSGRQFSNSRSEMNVSTLELGDSALYLCASSLGGRAILNGYTFGSGTRLTVV.

V gene TRBV28 combines with J gene TRBJ1-3, with 9 bases fitting TRBD1. CDR1 and CDR2 (germline): MDHEN, SYDVKM. The CDR3 sequence is 16 residues long. With 2 bases clipped from V and 3 bases from J, the junction kept 5 bases outside the gene matches. The CDR3 loop is CASSLLLGQGGNTIYF. In DNA, the CDR3 is TGTGCCAGCAGTTTACTATTGGGACAGGGTGGAAACACCATATATTTT.

The chain has TRBV27 and TRBJ2-5; weak D call: TRBD2 (6 bases). CDR1 is MNHEY and CDR2 is SMNVEV in the germline V gene (reference sequence). The CDR3 covers 16 residues. V lost 6 bases and J 1 base, leaving 18 bases between the germline ends. In DNA form, the CDR3 reads TGTGCCAGCAGCCCGGGCCGGGGGTTCAGCCAAGAGACCCAGTACTTC. Its translation: CASSPGRGFSQETQYF.

The CDR3: CASSSDSGYTF. As DNA, the CDR3 is TGTGCCAGCAGTTCCGACAGTGGCTACACCTTC. The chain joins TRBV28 to TRBJ1-2; perhaps TRBD1 as D (5 bases). The CDR3 is made up of 11 amino acids. Between the trimmed V and J ends, which lost 4 bases and 7 bases, there was a span of 7 bases. Germline values: CDR1 MDHEN, CDR2 SYDVKM.

The rearrangement uses TRBV29-1 and TRBJ2-7; 11 bases align to TRBD2. After removal of 4 bases from V and 4 bases from J, the junction contained 3 bases not matched to a gene. The CDR3 is 13 residues long. In germline, CDR1 is SQVTM, CDR2 ANQGSEA. DNA of the CDR3: TGCAGCGTTGCTAGCGGGAGGTTTTACGAGCAGTACTTC. The encoded protein is CSVASGRFYEQYF.

The chain has TRBV2 and TRBJ2-7; perhaps TRBD2 as D (7 bases). The CDR3 has 17 residues. The germline V gene encodes CDR1 SNHLY and CDR2 FYNNEI. Trimming pared 5 bases from V and 1 base from J, leaving 21 bases between. The CDR3 loop reads CASSRRGGGRMSYEQYF. CDR3 DNA: TGTGCCAGCAGTCGAAGGGGAGGGGGGCGTATGTCCTACGAGCAGTACTTC.

This clone has just one count. The chain recombines TRBV7-6 with TRBJ2-6, with 8 bases fitting TRBD1. The CDR3 totals 17 residues. The ends lost 5 bases at V and 0 bases at J; junction bases unmatched: 6. Germline CDR1 SGHVS, CDR2 FNYEAQ. The CDR3 sequence: CASSQTGASSGANVLTF. As DNA, the CDR3 is TGTGCCAGCAGCCAGACAGGGGCGAGCTCTGGGGCCAACGTCCTGACTTTC.

This clone was picked up one time. The rearrangement links TRBV7-3 to TRBJ2-5; 8 bases are shared with TRBD2. V dropped 0 bases and J dropped 8; count of bases not matched to a gene: 14. The length of the CDR3 is 17 residues. The germline V gene has CDR1 SGHTA and CDR2 FQGTGA. CDR3 loop: CASSLTASGSILGTQYF. The CDR3 DNA reads TGTGCCAGCAGCTTAACTGCAAGCGGGAGCATCCTTGGAACCCAGTACTTC.

V usage is TRBV28 and J usage is TRBJ2-2; perhaps TRBD2 as D (6 bases). Germline V gene data show CDR1 as MDHEN and CDR2 as SYDVKM. This CDR3 region has 13 residues. The V end was cut by 6 bases, the J end by 6 bases, with 11 bases between. The CDR3 here is CASSYGSPGELFF. The CDR3, as DNA: TGTGCCAGCAGCTACGGGAGCCCCGGGGAGCTGTTTTTT.

This clone has only a few counts. The rearrangement uses TRBV20-1 and TRBJ1-1; D is unclear. Germline values: CDR1 DFQATT, CDR2 SNEGSKA (reference sequence). V was pared by 0 bases and J by 10 bases, with 9 bases between. CDR3 size: 11 residues. The CDR3: CSARERGLAFF. The CDR3 region has the DNA TGCAGTGCTAGAGAACGGGGATTAGCTTTCTTT.

The gene calls are TRBV5-1 and TRBJ2-1; D is undetermined. CDR1 and CDR2 from the germline V gene are SGHRS and YFSETQ. CDR3 length: 16 amino acids. With 0 bases removed from V and 0 bases from J, the gap between germline ends came to 10 bases. In nucleotides, the CDR3 is TGCGCCAGCAGCTTGGTTGGCGGTCGCTCCTACAATGAGCAGTTCTTC. This gives the protein CASSLVGGRSYNEQFF.

The rearrangement joins TRBV6-4 to TRBJ2-2, with TRBD1 identical over 9 bases. There are 14 residues in the CDR3. Germline assignment: CDR1 MRHNA and CDR2 SNTAGT. With 6 bases clipped from V and 3 bases from J, the junction kept 2 bases outside the gene matches. CDR3 loop: CASRRDRDTGELFF. The CDR3 DNA follows: TGTGCCAGCAGACGGGACAGGGACACCGGGGAGCTGTTTTTT.

This clone was counted once. V gene TRBV6-5 combines with J gene TRBJ2-7, with 7 bases aligning to TRBD1. The junction had 7 bases not matched to a gene; V was cut back by 5 bases and J by 3 bases. This CDR3 spans 14 amino acids. The germline CDR1 and CDR2 sequences are MNHEY and SVGAGI. CDR3 loop: CASSENPGGYEQYF. The CDR3 region has the DNA TGTGCCAGCAGTGAAAATCCAGGGGGCTACGAGCAGTACTTC.

The CDR3 DNA is TGTGCCAGTAGTATTGGGCTCCCTCAAGAGACCCAGTACTTC. Translating it yields CASSIGLPQETQYF. J is TRBJ2-5 and V is TRBV19; D is unclear. The germline gives CDR1 LNHDA, CDR2 SQIVND (reference sequence). Trimming shortened V by 3 bases and J by 2 bases, and 10 bases separated the two germline ends. This CDR3 has 14 amino acids.

Only a few counts were recorded for this clone. This sequence joins TRBV27 and TRBJ2-2, with unresolved D. Germline values: CDR1 MNHEY, CDR2 SMNVEV (reference sequence). Trimming cost V 8 bases and J 4 bases, with 5 bases left between them. The CDR3 totals 11 residues. In DNA, the CDR3 is TGTGCCAGCCGAGGCACCGGGGAGCTGTTTTTT. This gives the protein CASRGTGELFF.

This clone was observed a few times. The chain combines TRBV7-3 with TRBJ1-6; no definite D call. Germline assignment: CDR1 SGHTA and CDR2 FQGTGA. The CDR3 runs to 12 residues. Trimming stripped 5 bases from V and 5 bases from J, with 4 bases between. CDR3 region: CASSRDNSPLHF. The CDR3 coding sequence is TGTGCCAGCAGCCGTGATAATTCACCCCTCCACTTT.

Concerning this clone itself: A junction boundary mismatches the germline segment, possibly from a read error. Other nucleotide sequences in the sample specify the same CDR3. The chain carries TRBV30 and TRBJ2-7; 8 bases fit TRBD2. From germline, CDR1 is GTSNPN and CDR2 SVGIG (reference sequence). The CDR3 consists of 11 residues. DNA of the CDR3: TGCACGGGAGGGCCGGCATACGAGCAGTACTTC. Translation gives CTGGPAYEQYF.

The chain links TRBV5-5 to TRBJ2-2; 9 bases agree with TRBD1. Germline CDR1 SGHKS, CDR2 YYEKEE (reference sequence). The J segment lost 4 bases and the V segment lost 2 bases, leaving 6 bases of the junction unmatched. The CDR3 runs to 16 residues. In DNA, the CDR3 is TGTGCCAGCAGCTTTCGGGGACAGGGATTCACCGGGGAGCTGTTTTTT. As protein: CASSFRGQGFTGELFF.

This clone was seen once. The chain has TRBV6-5 and TRBJ2-5; possibly TRBD2 for D (5 bases). The end of the DNA aligns better with TRBJ2-7, so the J call may be wrong. From germline, CDR1 is MNHEY and CDR2 SVGAGI. CDR3 length equals 15 residues. CDR3 DNA sequence: TGTGCCAGCACTCCCAGTATTAGCGTCTCCTACGAGCAGTACTTC. Amino acid sequence: CASTPSISVSYEQYF.